A selection of T cell receptor beta chains follows, all from one sample in a study of CD8+CD57+ T cells in acquired aplastic anemia. Using its own MiXCR run on the reads, TCRdb lists one record per CDR3 protein. The sample gives about 190,000 distinct CDR3 sequences, roughly 56% of which show up once; around a sixth is in the top ten. Sequencing was carried out using sorted CD4+, CD8+, or CD8+CD57+ T cells (not recorded which) from PBMCs. These TCRs come from a human donor in good health, serving as a control. CDR3s include the opening cysteine and the closing phenylalanine or tryptophan. The D gene is left open where the match is weak. Size is stated for part of the rows, as once, few or many counts, or as a class when the clone is expanded.

V,size,J,D,DNA,CDR3
TRBV9,NA,TRBJ2-1,NA,TGTGCCAGCAGCGTAGCGGGAAATGAGCAGTTCTTC,CASSVAGNEQFF
TRBV12-3/TRBV12-4,NA,TRBJ2-7,NA,TGTGCCAGCAGTTTGGCGGCCTACGAGCAGTACTTC,CASSLAAYEQYF
TRBV7-8,NA,TRBJ2-3,NA,TGTGCCAGAAGTAGCGGGACAGCTAGCACAGATACGCAGTATTTT,CARSSGTASTDTQYF
TRBV5-1,NA,TRBJ2-7,TRBD1,TGCGCCAGCAGCTTGGGGCCAGGGGGCAGGGAGCAGTACTTC,CASSLGPGGREQYF
TRBV7-9,NA,TRBJ1-2,NA,TGTGCCAGCAGCGCGGGGACGGTCCTTTATGGCTATGGCTACACCTTC,CASSAGTVLYGYGYTF
TRBV12-3/TRBV12-4,many,TRBJ1-1,NA,TGTGCCAGCAGTTTAGCGACGGTAAACACTGAAGCTTTCTTT,CASSLATVNTEAFF
TRBV4-1,NA,TRBJ2-7,TRBD1,TGCGCCAGCAGCCAAGGTCGTTTTGGGACAGGGGATTCCTACGAGCAGTACTTC,CASSQGRFGTGDSYEQYF
TRBV14,many,TRBJ1-6,NA,TGTGCCAGCAGCCAACTCAGGGGCCAGAGCTCCTATAATTCACCCCTCCACTTT,CASSQLRGQSSYNSPLHF
TRBV27,once,TRBJ1-5,NA,TGTGTCCCAGCCAGGTTTTGCAATCAGCCCCAGCATTTT,CVPARFCNQPQHF
TRBV4-2,NA,TRBJ2-1,NA,TGTGCCAGCAGCTTGAAAGAGGGGGTGGGACAGTTCTTC,CASSLKEGVGQFF
TRBV19,NA,TRBJ1-6,TRBD1,TGTGCCAGTAACCAGCGTGGACAGGTTAGAAATTCACCCCTCCACTTT,CASNQRGQVRNSPLHF
TRBV6-2/TRBV6-3,many,TRBJ1-1,NA,TGTGCCAGCACTAAGTCGAGGGGGGGCACTGAAGCTTTCTTT,CASTKSRGGTEAFF
TRBV4-2,many,TRBJ1-5,NA,TGTGCCAGCAGCCAAGATTTCCGGCAGGGCACCGTTGGCCTCGATCAGCCCCAGCATTTT,CASSQDFRQGTVGLDQPQHF
TRBV7-2,NA,TRBJ2-7,NA,TGTGCCAGCAGCTTAGCGCCGGGAACCGTCTACGAGCAGTACTTC,CASSLAPGTVYEQYF
TRBV29-1,few,TRBJ2-1,NA,TGCAGCGTTGATGGGGGGCGAAGTGAGCAGTTCTTC,CSVDGGRSEQFF
TRBV20-1,many,TRBJ2-2,TRBD1,TGCAGTGCTCTGGACAGGGGAAGGGGCACCGGGGAGCTGTTTTTT,CSALDRGRGTGELFF
TRBV7-2,NA,TRBJ2-3,TRBD2,TGTGCCAGCAGCTTAGCCAAACTAGCGGGGGGGCGTGTCTACAATGAGCAGTATTTT,CASSLAKLAGGRVYNEQYF
TRBV10-3,NA,TRBJ2-3,TRBD2,TGTGCCATCAACCCGGGACTAGCGGGACCAGATACGCAGTATTTT,CAINPGLAGPDTQYF
TRBV9,once,TRBJ1-1,NA,TGTGCCAGCAGCTTAACAGGGTTTCGCACTGAAGCTTTCTTT,CASSLTGFRTEAFF
TRBV4-3,many,TRBJ2-2,NA,TGCGCCAGCAGCCAAGAAGCGCCTCCCGGGGAGCTGTTTTTT,CASSQEAPPGELFF
TRBV6-1,many,TRBJ1-5,NA,TGTGCCAGCAGTACGGGGGGTTCTCAGCCCCAGCATTTT,CASSTGGSQPQHF
TRBV12-3/TRBV12-4,NA,TRBJ2-7,NA,TGTGCCAGCAGTGTTTATCCAGATTCCTACGAGCAGTACTTC,CASSVYPDSYEQYF
TRBV7-6,NA,TRBJ2-3,TRBD1,TGTGCCAGCAGTTTATGGGGGACAGGGGCCTTCACAGATACGCAGTATTTT,CASSLWGTGAFTDTQYF
TRBV5-8,many,TRBJ1-5,NA,TGTGCCAGCAGCTCCGGGCAGGATAGCAATCAGCCCCAGCATTTT,CASSSGQDSNQPQHF
TRBV7-9,NA,TRBJ1-1,NA,TGTGCCAGCAGCTTATACAGGTTGGGTGGTTGGAACACTGAAGCTTTCTTT,CASSLYRLGGWNTEAFF
TRBV20-1,NA,TRBJ2-6,NA,TGCAGTGCTAGATCACAGGGAAGCTCTGGGGCCAACGTCCTGACTTTC,CSARSQGSSGANVLTF
TRBV20-1,NA,TRBJ2-5,TRBD1,TGCAGTGCTACTGGGCCGGGACAGGGGGGGACCCAGTACTTC,CSATGPGQGGTQYF
TRBV5-8,many,TRBJ2-5,TRBD1,TGTGCCAGCAGCTTGGACAGGGGTTCAGAGACCCAGTACTTC,CASSLDRGSETQYF
TRBV7-9,NA,TRBJ1-5,NA,TGTGCCAGCAGCCGAGGAAATACCGGGTCTCAGCCCCAGCATTTT,CASSRGNTGSQPQHF
TRBV4-2,many,TRBJ1-1,NA,TGTGCCAGCAGCCAAGACCCGGGGACAACCGAAGCTTTCTTT,CASSQDPGTTEAFF
TRBV10-3,NA,TRBJ2-2,NA,TGTGCCATCTCGGACTCCGAAGGCGGGGAGCTGTTTTTT,CAISDSEGGELFF
TRBV15,NA,TRBJ2-7,TRBD1,TGTGCCACCAGCAGCCGACAGGGGGCAGCCTACGAGCAGTACTTC,CATSSRQGAAYEQYF
TRBV25-1,NA,TRBJ2-3,TRBD2,TGTGCCAGCAGTGGGAGTAGCGGGGGGAGAGAAGATACGCAGTATTTT,CASSGSSGGREDTQYF
TRBV27,few,TRBJ1-1,NA,TGTGCCAGCAGTTCTCCGGGGCTGGGCACTGAAGCTTTCTTT,CASSSPGLGTEAFF
TRBV9,NA,TRBJ2-7,TRBD2,TGTGCCAGCAGCCAAGGGACTAGCCCAATGGGGGGCTACGGGCAGTACTTC,CASSQGTSPMGGYGQYF
TRBV5-8,many,TRBJ2-1,TRBD2,TGTGCCAGCAGCCAACTAGCGGGGGGGCTAAGTGACAATGAGCAGTTCTTC,CASSQLAGGLSDNEQFF
TRBV9,NA,TRBJ2-5,NA,TGTGCCAGCAGCGTAGGGGGGGGGCGGCAAGAGACCCAGTACTTC,CASSVGGGRQETQYF
TRBV6-5,many,TRBJ2-7,NA,TGTGCCAGCAGTTACTCGAAGGGTCTGAACTCCTACGAGCAGTACTTC,CASSYSKGLNSYEQYF
TRBV5-1,many,TRBJ2-5,NA,TGCGCCAGCAGGTGGGGGGCGGGGCAAGAGACCCAGTACTTC,CASRWGAGQETQYF
TRBV11-3,many,TRBJ1-1,NA,TGTGCCAGCAGCTTAGGGGGACCGAACACTGAAGCTTTCTTT,CASSLGGPNTEAFF
TRBV12-3/TRBV12-4,many,TRBJ1-5,NA,TGTGCCAGCAGTTTCTTGGACACTAATCAGCCCCAGCATTTT,CASSFLDTNQPQHF
TRBV19,NA,TRBJ2-5,NA,TGTGCCAGTAGTATGCTGGTCCAAGAGACCCAGTACTTC,CASSMLVQETQYF
TRBV20-1,NA,TRBJ2-7,NA,TGCAGTGCTAGAGACGAACATCTCTCCTACGAGCAGTACTTC,CSARDEHLSYEQYF
TRBV15,few,TRBJ1-1,NA,TGTGCCACCAGCAGAGTCACCAGGGGCACTGAAGCTTTCTTT,CATSRVTRGTEAFF
TRBV2,NA,TRBJ1-5,NA,TGTGCCAGCAGCGACGGGGCGGATAGCAATCAGCCCCAGCATTTT,CASSDGADSNQPQHF
TRBV6-6,few,TRBJ1-6,NA,TGTGCCAGCAGCACACGGACGAATTCACCCCTCCACTTT,CASSTRTNSPLHF
TRBV9,few,TRBJ2-7,TRBD2,TGTGCCAGCAGCTTTATAGCGGGGGCCTACGAGCAGTACTTC,CASSFIAGAYEQYF
TRBV2,NA,TRBJ1-2,NA,TGTGCCAGCAGTGTTTGGACGAGCTATGGCTACACCTTC,CASSVWTSYGYTF
TRBV6-4,many,TRBJ1-6,NA,TGTGCCAGCAGTCGGGAGCCTAATTCACCCCTCCACTTT,CASSREPNSPLHF
TRBV12-3/TRBV12-4,many,TRBJ2-2,TRBD1,TGTGCCAGCAGATCCGGGACAGGGGGGCCCGGGGAGCTGTTTTTT,CASRSGTGGPGELFF
TRBV24-1,NA,TRBJ2-6,TRBD1,TGTGCCACCAGTGATCGACAGGGGGGCTCTGGGACCAACGTCCTGACTTTC,CATSDRQGGSGTNVLTF
TRBV5-1,NA,TRBJ2-7,TRBD2,TGCGCCAGCAGCGGGGGGACTAGCGGGAGTGGTGGCTACGAGCAGTACTTC,CASSGGTSGSGGYEQYF